This TCR beta chain is drawn from a study of blood T cell repertoires in COVID-19. Study in general: PBMCs, B-cell-depleted T cells, or T cells provided the cDNA or gDNA that made up the material.

Authors' processing steps: Amplification of reference gene primers was used by the study to estimate nucleated cell counts. Clones were read by immunoSEQ multiplex PCR, and TCRdb kept only the in-frame ones, dropping some. V and J calls and clone size come straight from that table; D and trimming were deduced from the DNA. The sample records about 150,000 clones, 65% to 85% being singletons. CDR3 length: 15 residues. Germline values: CDR1 DFQATT, CDR2 SNEGSKA (reference sequence). The V gene lost 3 bases and the J gene lost 1 base, with 15 bases spanning the gap. The clonotype originates from a man between 65 and 85 years old with active or convalescent COVID-19. V usage is TRBV20-1 and J usage is TRBJ1-1, with a weak D call TRBD1 (5 bases). The sample taken for sequencing was peripheral blood. Here the CDR3 reads CSASSLRGKNTEAFF. CDR3 in DNA: TGCAGTGCTAGTTCCCTCCGGGGGAAGAACACTGAAGCTTTCTTT.